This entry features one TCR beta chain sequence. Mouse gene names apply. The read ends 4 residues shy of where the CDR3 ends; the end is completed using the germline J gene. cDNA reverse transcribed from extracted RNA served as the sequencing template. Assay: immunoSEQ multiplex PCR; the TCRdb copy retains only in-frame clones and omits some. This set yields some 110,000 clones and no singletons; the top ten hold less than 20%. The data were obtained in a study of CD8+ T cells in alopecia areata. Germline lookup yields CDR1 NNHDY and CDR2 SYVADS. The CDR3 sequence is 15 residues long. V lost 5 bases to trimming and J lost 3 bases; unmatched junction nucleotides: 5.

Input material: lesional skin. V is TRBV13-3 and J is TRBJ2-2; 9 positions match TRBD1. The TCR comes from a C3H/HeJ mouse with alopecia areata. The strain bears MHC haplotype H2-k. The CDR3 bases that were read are TGTGCCAGCAGATACCGGGACAGGGACACCGGG. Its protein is CASRYRDRDTG. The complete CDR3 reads CASRYRDRDTGQLYF.